These T cell receptor beta chains were read from a single sample in a study of cytotoxic CD8 clonotypes in ibrutinib-treated CLL. TCRdb's copy holds only in-frame clones and misses some; the assay was immunoSEQ multiplex PCR. The sample yields over 150,000 clones, over 60% seen once. Sample: PBMCs, taken after 24 months of ibrutinib treatment. These receptor sequences come from a human donor with chronic lymphocytic leukemia. Each CDR3 is given with its conserved first and last residue. The D gene is left open where the match is weak. Expanded clones get a size class; other rows say once, few or many, or leave the size out.

V,D,J,size,DNA,CDR3
TRBV7-2,NA,TRBJ1-2,NA,TGTGCCAGCAGCTTCTCGGGCAGCGAGGGCTACACCTTC,CASSFSGSEGYTF
TRBV7-9,TRBD1,TRBJ2-6,NA,TGTGCCAGCAGCTCGCGACAGGGGTCTGGGGCCAACGTCCTGACTTTC,CASSSRQGSGANVLTF
TRBV5-5,TRBD2,TRBJ2-3,few,TGTGCCAGCAGCTCGCTCGGGCCTAGCGGGCGAAGTACAGATACGCAGTATTTT,CASSSLGPSGRSTDTQYF
TRBV5-1,TRBD1,TRBJ1-5,NA,TGCGCCAGCAGCCAGAATCCGACAGGGTTCAACAATCAGCCCCAGCATTTT,CASSQNPTGFNNQPQHF
TRBV6-1,TRBD2,TRBJ2-7,NA,TGTGCCAGCAGTGCCCGTTGGGGTAGCGGGAAAGGCTACGAGCAGTACTTC,CASSARWGSGKGYEQYF
TRBV19,NA,TRBJ2-7,few,TGTGCCAGTGCTTTCGGGCATCGCTACGAGCAGTACTTC,CASAFGHRYEQYF
TRBV30,NA,TRBJ2-6,NA,TGTGCCTGGAGTCGAGGGGGGGCCAACGTCCTGACTTTC,CAWSRGGANVLTF
TRBV29-1,TRBD1,TRBJ1-5,NA,TGCAGCGTTGAGCGCCCCGGGACAGGGGGTTGGGGTCAGCCCCAGCATTTT,CSVERPGTGGWGQPQHF
TRBV2,TRBD2,TRBJ2-7,NA,TGTGCCAGCACTAGCGGGAGCCACGAGCAGTACTTC,CASTSGSHEQYF
TRBV4-2,TRBD1,TRBJ1-5,few,TGTGCCAGCAGCCAAGGGACAGGGGACTATCAGCCCCAGCATTTT,CASSQGTGDYQPQHF
TRBV10-3,NA,TRBJ2-7,NA,TGTGCCATCAGCCCCCATAACGGACAGAGATACGAGCAGTACTTC,CAISPHNGQRYEQYF
TRBV10-1,NA,TRBJ2-7,NA,TGCGCCAGCACCCACTACGAGCAGTACTTC,CASTHYEQYF
TRBV6-1,NA,TRBJ1-2,once,TGTGCCAGCAGTGAATGGAGTGAACCTTGGCATGGCTACACCTTC,CASSEWSEPWHGYTF
TRBV5-1,NA,TRBJ1-1,NA,TGCGCCAGCAGCTCCCAGGGTGGGGGAAACACTGAAGCTTTCTTT,CASSSQGGGNTEAFF
TRBV19,TRBD1,TRBJ1-2,NA,TGTGCCAGTAAAAAAGGGACAGGGGGTTATCCCTCGAAAGAGGACTATGGCTACACCTTC,CASKKGTGGYPSKEDYGYTF
TRBV18,NA,TRBJ2-1,NA,TGTGCCAGCTCGGGTGGGGATGAGCAGTTCTTC,CASSGGDEQFF
TRBV5-6,TRBD2,TRBJ2-7,NA,TGTGCCAGCAGCCGGACTAGCGCGGACTCCTACGAGCAGTACTTC,CASSRTSADSYEQYF